These T cell receptor beta chains were read from a single sample in a study of cytomegalovirus exposure and HLA in healthy donors. Sequencing was performed with immunoSEQ multiplex PCR; in TCRdb, only in-frame clones are kept and a portion is missing. The data show some 210,000 clones, about 72% seen once. The specimen sequenced was PBMCs. The receptors were gathered from a male donor in good health and CMV-seronegative. The CDR3 runs from the conserved cysteine through the conserved F or W. Each record gives: CDR3 protein, CDR3 DNA, J gene, D gene, V gene, clone size. A D gene is named only where the DNA matches it firmly. Size is omitted from some rows. Given values are once, few, many or a class for expanded clones.

CASSLAGSGTSTDTQYF | TGCGCCAGCAGCTTGGCAGGTAGCGGGACTAGCACAGATACGCAGTATTTT | TRBJ2-3 | TRBD2 | TRBV5-1 | -
CASSFRTSAYNEQFF | TGTGCCAGCAGTTTTCGGACTAGCGCCTACAATGAGCAGTTCTTC | TRBJ2-1 | TRBD2 | TRBV2 | -
CASRYGQGHNQPQHF | TGTGCCAGCAGGTACGGACAGGGGCACAATCAGCCCCAGCATTTT | TRBJ1-5 | TRBD1 | TRBV28 | -
CASSLFWGPGGYTF | TGTGCCAGCAGTTTATTTTGGGGGCCAGGTGGCTACACCTTC | TRBJ1-2 | - | TRBV27 | -
CASSLGGRGNEQYF | TGTGCCAGCAGCTTAGGCGGGAGAGGAAACGAGCAGTACTTC | TRBJ2-7 | TRBD2 | TRBV11-2 | -
CASSRTSGRAQGYEQYF | TGTGCCAGCAGCCGGACTAGCGGGAGGGCCCAAGGGTACGAGCAGTACTTC | TRBJ2-7 | TRBD2 | TRBV7-8 | -
CASSERGARAEAFF | TGTGCCAGCAGTGAACGGGGGGCGCGCGCTGAAGCTTTCTTT | TRBJ1-1 | - | TRBV6-1 | few
CATSRAPRASTDTQYF | TGTGCCACCAGCAGAGCCCCCCGAGCTAGCACAGATACGCAGTATTTT | TRBJ2-3 | - | TRBV15 | -
CASSLSLASSYNEQFF | TGCGCCAGCAGCCTCTCACTAGCGAGCTCCTACAATGAGCAGTTCTTC | TRBJ2-1 | TRBD2 | TRBV4-1 | -
CASSSGTSVDEQYF | TGTGCCAGCAGTTCAGGGACTAGCGTTGACGAGCAGTACTTC | TRBJ2-7 | TRBD2 | TRBV27 | once
CSVSRGQGARGYTF | TGCAGCGTTTCCCGGGGACAGGGGGCGCGGGGCTACACCTTC | TRBJ1-2 | TRBD1 | TRBV29-1 | few
CASSVPSGREQYF | TGTGCCAGCAGTGTTCCTAGCGGGAGGGAGCAGTACTTC | TRBJ2-7 | TRBD2 | TRBV2 | -
CASSRGRYNSPLHF | TGTGCCAGCAGCAGGGGCAGATATAATTCACCCCTCCACTTT | TRBJ1-6 | - | TRBV28 | -
CASSPMTSPYEQYF | TGTGCCAGCAGTCCAATGACAAGTCCCTACGAGCAGTACTTC | TRBJ2-7 | - | TRBV28 | -
CSSSPGSYEQYF | TGTTCCAGCAGTCCCGGCTCCTACGAGCAGTACTTC | TRBJ2-7 | - | TRBV7-9 | -
CASSPVAGVLTDTQYF | TGTGCCAGCAGCCCCGTAGCGGGAGTTTTGACAGATACGCAGTATTTT | TRBJ2-3 | TRBD2 | TRBV9 | -
CASTAGIGYEQYF | TGTGCCAGTACCGCGGGGATCGGCTACGAGCAGTACTTC | TRBJ2-7 | - | TRBV19 | -
CASSEFGGSNQPQHF | TGTGCCAGCAGTGAATTCGGGGGAAGCAATCAGCCCCAGCATTTT | TRBJ1-5 | - | TRBV6-1 | -
CAISDRGRGNEQYF | TGTGCCATCAGTGACAGGGGGAGAGGCAACGAGCAGTACTTC | TRBJ2-7 | TRBD1 | TRBV10-3 | few
CAWSEGGTGNTIYF | TGTGCCTGGAGCGAAGGGGGAACTGGAAACACCATATATTTT | TRBJ1-3 | - | TRBV30 | -
CASSQGSSGRTGELFF | TGCGCCAGCAGCCAAGGGTCTAGCGGGAGAACCGGGGAGCTGTTTTTT | TRBJ2-2 | TRBD2 | TRBV4-1 | -
CASSILGTTSEAFF | TGTGCCAGTAGTATCCTAGGAACAACAAGTGAAGCTTTCTTT | TRBJ1-1 | - | TRBV19 | -
CASSLTSGRPNEQYF | TGTGCCAGCAGTCTGACTAGCGGGAGGCCCAACGAGCAGTACTTC | TRBJ2-7 | TRBD2 | TRBV27 | -
CASSSSSGNTIYF | TGTGCCAGCAGCTCGAGCTCTGGAAACACCATATATTTT | TRBJ1-3 | - | TRBV5-4 | -
CASKSGRGTYEQYF | TGTGCCAGCAAAAGCGGGAGGGGCACCTACGAGCAGTACTTC | TRBJ2-7 | TRBD2 | TRBV6-5 | -
CASSHGTGREGYTF | TGTGCCAGCAGCCACGGGACAGGGAGGGAAGGCTACACCTTC | TRBJ1-2 | TRBD1 | TRBV5-4 | -
CASLEGPVGEQFF | TGTGCCAGCCTAGAGGGTCCCGTGGGTGAGCAGTTCTTC | TRBJ2-1 | - | TRBV9 | -
CASSRDRGSGETQYF | TGTGCCAGCAGTCGGGACAGGGGGTCAGGAGAGACCCAGTACTTC | TRBJ2-5 | TRBD1 | TRBV2 | -
CASSPPVSSYEQYF | TGTGCCAGCTCACCACCGGTCAGCTCCTACGAGCAGTACTTC | TRBJ2-7 | - | TRBV18 | -